These T cell receptor beta chains were read from a single sample in a study of cytomegalovirus exposure and HLA in healthy donors. Only in-frame clones appear in the TCRdb table, and some are missing; sequencing was by immunoSEQ multiplex PCR. The table records about 140,000 clones, 77% of them present only once. What was sequenced was PBMCs. These receptors came from a female donor in good health and CMV-seronegative. The CDR3 runs from the conserved cysteine through the conserved F or W. D genes are given only for firm matches. Clone size is not always given. Where it is, it says once, few, many or a class for expanded clones.

size,V,D,J,CDR3,DNA
-,TRBV5-4,TRBD2,TRBJ2-7,CASSWRGGHNEQYF,TGTGCCAGCAGTTGGCGGGGGGGTCACAACGAGCAGTACTTC
-,TRBV6-6,-,TRBJ1-5,CASGQTSNQPQHF,TGTGCCAGTGGACAGACTAGCAATCAGCCCCAGCATTTT
-,TRBV2,TRBD1,TRBJ1-1,CATRDRANTEAFF,TGTGCCACTCGAGACAGGGCAAACACTGAAGCTTTCTTT
-,TRBV7-9,-,TRBJ2-3,CASSSPGGSETAQYF,TGTGCCAGCAGCTCGCCTGGCGGATCGGAGACAGCGCAGTATTTT
-,TRBV15,-,TRBJ1-1,CATSKRAVSLNTEAFF,TGTGCCACCAGCAAGCGCGCGGTTAGCTTGAACACTGAAGCTTTCTTT
-,TRBV6-1,TRBD1,TRBJ1-1,CASRMDRVSFF,TGTGCCAGCAGAATGGACAGGGTATCTTTCTTT
-,TRBV28,TRBD1,TRBJ1-5,CASSIDRGMSGNQPQHF,TGTGCCAGCAGCATAGACAGGGGTATGAGTGGCAATCAGCCCCAGCATTTT
-,TRBV19,-,TRBJ2-3,CASMVSWAGGTDTQYF,TGTGCCAGTATGGTGTCGTGGGCAGGCGGCACAGATACGCAGTATTTT
once,TRBV27,-,TRBJ1-3,CASSSNRVSLLSSGNTIYF,TGTGCCAGCAGTTCAAACAGGGTATCCTTACTCTCCTCTGGAAACACCATATATTTT
-,TRBV6-6,TRBD1,TRBJ2-7,CASSLVRGEQYF,TGTGCCAGCAGTTTGGTCAGGGGGGAGCAGTACTTC
few,TRBV7-3,TRBD1,TRBJ1-1,CASSITGGRSEAFF,TGTGCCAGCAGCATCACAGGGGGCCGGTCTGAAGCTTTCTTT
-,TRBV25-1,-,TRBJ2-7,CASSDWGLYEQYF,TGTGCCAGCAGTGACTGGGGACTCTACGAGCAGTACTTC
-,TRBV7-3,-,TRBJ2-1,CASSWGHDNEQFF,TGTGCCAGCAGCTGGGGACACGACAATGAGCAGTTCTTC
-,TRBV19,TRBD1,TRBJ1-2,CASSPRTGGAKHYGYTF,TGTGCCAGTAGTCCGAGGACAGGGGGCGCGAAACACTATGGCTACACCTTC
few,TRBV19,TRBD1,TRBJ2-6,CATLTTGSGANVLTF,TGTGCCACCCTTACGACAGGGTCGGGGGCCAACGTCCTGACTTTC
-,TRBV7-2,TRBD2,TRBJ2-1,CASSTGGGPSNEQFF,TGTGCCAGCAGTACGGGGGGGGGCCCATCAAATGAGCAGTTCTTC
-,TRBV6-5,-,TRBJ2-3,CASSYFQGMDTQYF,TGTGCCAGCAGCTACTTCCAGGGGATGGATACGCAGTATTTT
-,TRBV19,TRBD2,TRBJ2-2,CASSMTGLAPGELFF,TGTGCCAGTAGTATGACGGGACTAGCTCCCGGGGAGCTGTTTTTT
-,TRBV4-1,-,TRBJ2-3,CASSQEIGSSTDTQYF,TGCGCCAGCAGCCAAGAGATCGGTTCTAGCACAGATACGCAGTATTTT
-,TRBV18,-,TRBJ1-2,CASSPREGVNYGYTF,TGTGCCAGCTCACCACGAGAGGGGGTTAACTATGGCTACACCTTC
few,TRBV6-5,-,TRBJ1-3,CASSYFRGAGNTIYF,TGTGCCAGCAGTTACTTCAGGGGTGCTGGAAACACCATATATTTT
-,TRBV21-1,-,TRBJ2-1,CARTPARSYNEQFF,TGTGCTCGCACCCCAGCGAGGTCCTACAATGAGCAGTTCTTC
-,TRBV18,-,TRBJ1-4,CASSRGLNEKLFF,TGTGCCAGCTCCCGCGGTCTGAATGAAAAACTGTTTTTT
-,TRBV6-5,-,TRBJ1-2,CASMRGGDYGYTF,TGTGCCAGCATGAGGGGGGGGGACTATGGCTACACCTTC
-,TRBV2,-,TRBJ2-5,CATGRGGQETQYF,TGTGCCACTGGGAGGGGGGGCCAAGAGACCCAGTACTTC
once,TRBV28,-,TRBJ1-4,CASSLITGVPRVKLFF,TGTGCCAGCAGTTTAATTACCGGGGTCCCCCGCGTAAAACTGTTTTTT
once,TRBV14,TRBD1,TRBJ1-6,CASSQQTGVSPLHF,TGTGCCAGCAGCCAGCAGACAGGGGTGTCACCCCTCCACTTT
-,TRBV7-7,TRBD1,TRBJ2-3,CASSLAWDRAQYF,TGTGCTAGCAGCTTAGCGTGGGACAGGGCTCAGTATTTT
-,TRBV27,TRBD2,TRBJ2-1,CASSLPTSGAYNEQFF,TGTGCCAGCAGTTTGCCCACTAGCGGGGCCTACAATGAGCAGTTCTTC
-,TRBV19,-,TRBJ1-1,CASTWEQMNTEAFF,TGTGCCAGTACCTGGGAGCAGATGAACACTGAAGCTTTCTTT
-,TRBV10-1,-,TRBJ1-3,CASSDRIDLLPGNTIYF,TGCGCCAGCAGTGACCGAATTGATCTACTCCCTGGAAACACCATATATTTT